This T cell receptor beta chain was recorded in a study of cytomegalovirus exposure and HLA in healthy donors. Notes on this clone: The target antigen is unknown.

Primers: 60 Vbeta forward and 13 Jbeta reverse. Study processing details: Roughly 9.9 million shared chains were among the approximately 76 million unique TCR beta chains that a later analysis counted. Profiling relied on immunoSEQ multiplex PCR, and the TCRdb table lists in-frame clones only, not all of them. The V and J calls and the clone size are those of that table, but D and trimming were determined from the DNA. The sample totals 200,000 or so clones. General study results and limits: TCR beta V- and J-gene trimming, according to a later analysis, was linked to a missense DCLRE1C variant. 16,951 TCR beta sequences were associated with HLA alleles at 0.05 false discovery rate in a later analysis.

Specimen: PBMCs. This receptor was obtained from a boy aged 5-17 years in good health and CMV-seronegative.

The CDR3 coding sequence is TGCGCCAGCAGCCAAGACCCGGGGGGGAATCAGCCCCAGCATTTT. The encoded protein is CASSQDPGGNQPQHF. The chain links TRBV4-1 to TRBJ1-5; tentative D call: TRBD1 (5 bases). V gave up 0 bases and J gave up 4 bases, with 10 bases separating them. This CDR3 contains 15 residues. Per germline, CDR1 MGHRA and CDR2 YSYEKL.